The source of this T cell receptor (beta chain) is a study of CD8 T cells in ankylosing spondylitis. Study-wide results and caveats: Blood from ankylosing spondylitis patients appeared to carry a characteristic roughly eight-variant TCR beta motif. Matched synovial fluid from ankylosing spondylitis patients was reported to be enriched for disease-linked clones. Earlier reports found some motif variants in synovial fluid and blood in reactive arthritis.

A single record per CDR3 protein comes from TCRdb applying MiXCR to the 5' RACE reads. The sample has roughly 90,000 distinct CDR3 sequences, just under 9% seen once. Trimming shortened V by 0 bases and J by 5 bases, and 2 bases separated the two germline ends. There are 11 residues in the CDR3. Germline V gives CDR1 SGHRS, CDR2 YFSETQ. Details on this clonotype: Its antigen is currently unknown.

Material for sequencing was blood, either unsorted or a sorted T cell fraction (not recorded which). The TCR comes from a male donor with ankylosing spondylitis. The chain combines TRBV5-1 with TRBJ1-2; no clear D. CDR3 sequence (DNA): TGCGCCAGCAGCTTGGGATATGGCTACACCTTC. It specifies CASSLGYGYTF.